These T cell receptor beta chains were read from a single sample in a study of CD8+ T cells in alopecia areata. Repertoires were generated with immunoSEQ multiplex PCR, while TCRdb's copy carries only in-frame clones and drops some. The table records approximately 210,000 clones, roughly 64% of them present only once. This specimen consisted of CD4+ T cells sorted from blood, obtained at week 4, from a patient treated with tofacitinib. These TCRs come from a human donor with alopecia areata. Each CDR3 is given with its conserved first and last residue. A D gene is named only where the DNA matches it firmly. Not all rows give a size; the values are once, few, many and, for expanded clones, a class.

J | V | D | size | DNA | CDR3
TRBJ2-7 | TRBV27 | - | - | TGTGCCAGCAGTTTAAGGGAGGTACGAACCTACGAGCAGTACTTC | CASSLREVRTYEQYF
TRBJ2-3 | TRBV9 | - | - | TGTGCCAGCAGCGTAGTTGGGGACGGCACAGATACGCAGTATTTT | CASSVVGDGTDTQYF
TRBJ2-5 | TRBV5-1 | TRBD1 | - | TGCGCCAGCAGCTGGGGGACAGGAGAAGAGACCCAGTACTTC | CASSWGTGEETQYF
TRBJ1-2 | TRBV29-1 | TRBD1 | - | TGCAGCGTTACCGGGACAGCGAGTGGCTACACCTTC | CSVTGTASGYTF
TRBJ2-3 | TRBV29-1 | - | - | TGCAGCGGAAGACAGACCACAGATACGCAGTATTTT | CSGRQTTDTQYF
TRBJ2-3 | TRBV30 | TRBD1 | - | TGTGCCTGGAGTGGTGAGGGGGCCACAGATACGCAGTATTTT | CAWSGEGATDTQYF
TRBJ2-5 | TRBV12-5 | - | - | TGTGCTAGTGGTTTGTTAGGACAACCAACGTACCAAGAGACCCAGTACTTC | CASGLLGQPTYQETQYF
TRBJ2-3 | TRBV30 | TRBD2 | few | TGTGCCTCTCGACTAGCGGGGGGTACAGATACGCAGTATTTT | CASRLAGGTDTQYF
TRBJ1-6 | TRBV10-3 | - | few | TGTGCCATCCGAGAGAGGGATTCACCCCTCCACTTT | CAIRERDSPLHF
TRBJ1-1 | TRBV6-5 | - | - | TGTGCCAGCAGTTACTTAGGGAACACTGAAGCTTTCTTT | CASSYLGNTEAFF
TRBJ1-1 | TRBV7-2 | - | - | TGTGCCAGCAGCTTAGTGGACAGCGTAGAAGCTTTCTTT | CASSLVDSVEAFF
TRBJ1-2 | TRBV29-1 | TRBD1 | - | TGCAGCGTTGAAGCCCTGGGACAGGTCTATGGCTACACCTTC | CSVEALGQVYGYTF
TRBJ2-6 | TRBV7-9 | - | - | TGTGCCGGCAGTAGCTCTGGGGCCAACGTCCTGACTTTC | CAGSSSGANVLTF
TRBJ1-2 | TRBV7-2 | TRBD1 | few | TGTGCCAGCAGTCGGGACAGGGGGCAAGGCTACACCTTC | CASSRDRGQGYTF
TRBJ2-7 | TRBV7-2 | - | - | TGTGCCAGCAGTGAAGCAGGGTACGAGCAGTACTTC | CASSEAGYEQYF
TRBJ1-6 | TRBV5-1 | - | - | TGCGCCAGCAGCCCCGCCGGGCCCGTGGGTTCACCCCTCCACTTT | CASSPAGPVGSPLHF
TRBJ2-2 | TRBV5-1 | - | many | TGCGCCAGCAGCTTGGCAGGGACCGGGGAGCTGTTTTTT | CASSLAGTGELFF
TRBJ2-3 | TRBV4-3 | - | - | TGCGCCAGCAGCCAAGATGGATACACTCAAGATACGCAGTATTTT | CASSQDGYTQDTQYF
TRBJ1-4 | TRBV28 | TRBD1 | - | TGTGCCAGCAGCCTCGGGAGGGGGCGCCTTCTTGAAAAACTGTTTTTT | CASSLGRGRLLEKLFF
TRBJ2-1 | TRBV5-1 | - | - | TGCGCCAGCAGCTTGGAGGGTCGGGCCCAGTTCTTC | CASSLEGRAQFF
TRBJ2-1 | TRBV19 | - | few | TGTGCCAGTAGCTGGCCGGGCCTAACCGACAATGAGCAGTTCTTC | CASSWPGLTDNEQFF
TRBJ1-1 | TRBV5-1 | TRBD1 | - | TGCGCCAGCAGCGCACCGGGACAGGGGGCTGGCACTGAAGCTTTCTTT | CASSAPGQGAGTEAFF
TRBJ2-1 | TRBV29-1 | - | few | TGCAGCGTTGAGGCAGTCCGCGACAATGAGCAGTTCTTC | CSVEAVRDNEQFF
TRBJ2-2 | TRBV2 | - | once | TGTGCCAGCAGTGGAAGGACAGCACCCGGGGAGCTGTTTTTT | CASSGRTAPGELFF
TRBJ1-6 | TRBV6-6 | - | - | TGTGCCAGCAGTTACCCCCCCCGACAGAAGGCTTCACCCCTCCACTTT | CASSYPPRQKASPLHF
TRBJ2-3 | TRBV12-5 | TRBD1 | - | TGTGCTAGTGGTTTGGTACTAGGGGCAGGGGGCGCATCGGATACGCAGTATTTT | CASGLVLGAGGASDTQYF
TRBJ2-4 | TRBV5-4 | TRBD1 | - | TGTGCCAGCAGCACCCGACAGGGAGCTGTGGGGAACATTCAGTACTTC | CASSTRQGAVGNIQYF
TRBJ2-5 | TRBV7-2 | TRBD2 | - | TGTGCCAGCAGCTCAGGGACTAGCAGAGAGACCCAGTACTTC | CASSSGTSRETQYF
TRBJ2-5 | TRBV4-1 | TRBD2 | - | TGCGCCAGCAGCCAAGAGGGTAGCGGGGGGCCCTCAAGGACCCAGTACTTC | CASSQEGSGGPSRTQYF
TRBJ2-7 | TRBV18 | - | few | TGTGCCAGCTCACGAAGCTCCTACGAGCAGTACTTC | CASSRSSYEQYF